Listed below are T cell receptor beta chains from one sample, sequenced in a study of cytomegalovirus exposure and HLA in healthy donors. The table came from immunoSEQ multiplex PCR; TCRdb's copy has only in-frame clones and leaves some out. The sample lists about 170,000 clones, 73% occurring once. The sequenced sample consisted of PBMCs. The receptors derive from a woman under 30 in good health and CMV-seropositive. CDR3s include the opening cysteine and the closing phenylalanine or tryptophan. The order of the fields is V gene, D gene, J gene, CDR3 protein. The D gene is left open where the match is weak.

V: TRBV27; D: NA; J: TRBJ2-2; CDR3: CASSLTPLAGELFF
V: TRBV5-8; D: NA; J: TRBJ2-1; CDR3: CASSLAGFSYAYNEQFF
V: TRBV11-3; D: TRBD1; J: TRBJ2-2; CDR3: CASSRDRAFGGELFF
V: TRBV11-2; D: NA; J: TRBJ2-7; CDR3: CASSPSQSLVYEQYF
V: TRBV30; D: NA; J: TRBJ2-5; CDR3: CAWSVVDSDQETQYF
V: TRBV7-8; D: TRBD2; J: TRBJ2-7; CDR3: CASSSNPGLSYEQYF
V: TRBV2; D: TRBD1; J: TRBJ1-2; CDR3: CASSLTGGNYGYTF
V: TRBV11-2; D: NA; J: TRBJ2-2; CDR3: CASSSRRLPGTGELFF
V: TRBV2; D: NA; J: TRBJ1-4; CDR3: CASSENRDEKLFF
V: TRBV7-2; D: TRBD2; J: TRBJ2-7; CDR3: CASSSLLAGGPPYEQYF
V: TRBV7-9; D: NA; J: TRBJ1-1; CDR3: CASTPPGNTEAFF
V: TRBV30; D: NA; J: TRBJ2-5; CDR3: CAWSGYGVGETQYF
V: TRBV23-1; D: NA; J: TRBJ2-3; CDR3: CASSLKLARIIRGSSDTQYF
V: TRBV5-1; D: TRBD2; J: TRBJ2-5; CDR3: CASSSGGTSGGIETQYF
V: TRBV9; D: NA; J: TRBJ1-2; CDR3: CASSAALLERYTF
V: TRBV2; D: NA; J: TRBJ2-1; CDR3: CASNLANEQFF
V: TRBV7-9; D: NA; J: TRBJ2-5; CDR3: CASSPVGHQETQYF
V: TRBV7-2; D: TRBD1; J: TRBJ1-4; CDR3: CASSVTGGRFQMFF
V: TRBV10-3; D: NA; J: TRBJ1-3; CDR3: CAISEGGGNTIYF
V: TRBV7-9; D: TRBD1; J: TRBJ2-2; CDR3: CASSLLFGQGITGELFF
V: TRBV4-2; D: NA; J: TRBJ1-1; CDR3: CAGSQDPAAGGNTEAFF
V: TRBV4-3; D: TRBD2; J: TRBJ2-7; CDR3: CASSQELLAETYEQYF
V: TRBV9; D: NA; J: TRBJ2-1; CDR3: CASRGAGNEQFF
V: TRBV27; D: TRBD1; J: TRBJ1-5; CDR3: CASSSGTGLNQPQHF
V: TRBV4-3; D: NA; J: TRBJ1-6; CDR3: CASSLETAGYNSPLHF
V: TRBV7-9; D: NA; J: TRBJ2-1; CDR3: CSNPRPGNEQFF
V: TRBV7-2; D: NA; J: TRBJ1-2; CDR3: CASHFGGAVHGYTF
V: TRBV7-3; D: NA; J: TRBJ2-5; CDR3: CASSFFPDRQETQYF
V: TRBV5-5; D: NA; J: TRBJ1-5; CDR3: CASSPLSNQPQHF
V: TRBV19; D: NA; J: TRBJ1-1; CDR3: CASMLLLGATEAFF
V: TRBV19; D: NA; J: TRBJ1-3; CDR3: CASSIGNGNTIYF
V: TRBV5-8; D: NA; J: TRBJ1-1; CDR3: CASTQGSNTEAFF
V: TRBV19; D: NA; J: TRBJ2-3; CDR3: CATHDSSRTDTQYF